The 23 T cell receptor beta chains listed next were all sequenced from one sample in a study of T-cell reconstitution after alpha-beta-depleted transplantation in children listed by TCRdb under 2016. The library relied on PCR. Sequencer: Illumina HiSeq 2500. To normalize quantification of the TCRbeta repertoire, the TCR libraries were built with molecular barcoding that relied on unique molecular identifiers. The raw public reads went through TCRdb reprocessing: fastp at Q25, MiXCR clone calling, in-frame beta chains kept. All rows with the same CDR3 protein become a single entry with the most common DNA and genes. Here the sample has 490,000 or so distinct CDR3 sequences; roughly 10% occur a single time. The ten top clones hold 2% of the sample. Reading the label with the study, this specimen's treatment or condition is: allogeneic hematopoietic cell transplantation with graft depleted of TCRalphabeta T cells and CD19 B cells.

Sample: PBMCs, taken before TCRalphabeta/CD19-depleted stem cell transplant. The receptors shown here come from a child aged 2 to 9 with inherited bone marrow failure, due to receive a stem cell transplant.

This clonotype showed up many times. J is TRBJ2-1 and V is TRBV7-8; unclear D gene. The V end was cut by 5 bases, the J end by 5 bases, with 19 bases between. Germline lookup yields CDR1 SGHVS and CDR2 FQNEAQ. This CDR3 has 16 amino acids. The CDR3 coding sequence is TGTGCCAGCAGCCGTCGGCTTGGTAGTGGGAACAATGAGCAGTTCTTC. This gives the protein CASSRRLGSGNNEQFF.

There are many counts of this clonotype. The V call is TRBV29-1, the J call TRBJ2-3, with D unclear. This CDR3 contains 17 residues. CDR1 and CDR2 (germline): SQVTM, ANQGSEA. With 5 bases removed from V and 4 bases from J, the gap between germline ends came to 25 bases. CDR3 residues: CSVRRSSRRLKADTQYF. DNA for the CDR3: TGCAGCGTTCGTCGGTCTAGTAGAAGGTTGAAGGCAGATACGCAGTATTTT.

This clonotype was observed many times. The chain couples TRBV11-2 to TRBJ2-7; D is uncertain. The CDR3 spans 13 residues. CDR1 is SGHAT, CDR2 FQNNGV, per germline. Trimming stripped 5 bases from V and 2 bases from J, with 10 bases between. CDR3: CASSLYTTYEQYF. The CDR3, as DNA: TGTGCCAGCAGCCTCTACACAACCTACGAGCAGTACTTC.

This clonotype showed up just a few times. The chain carries TRBV12-3 or TRBV12-4 and TRBJ1-1; weak D call: TRBD1 (5 bases). The CDR3 contains 12 residues. Trimming removed 7 bases from V and 7 bases from J, with 13 bases in between. CDR3 sequence reads: CASTMGGFEAFF. CDR3 bases: TGTGCCAGCACCATGGGGGGGTTTGAAGCTTTCTTT.

This clonotype has at least ten counts. The chain combines TRBV28 with TRBJ2-2, with D unclear. The V gene's germline CDR1 is MDHEN and CDR2 SYDVKM. Trimming stripped 7 bases from V and 5 bases from J, with 17 bases between. The CDR3 runs 15 residues. The CDR3 nucleotides are TGTGCCAGCACCGCTTGGGTGGGTTCGACCGGGGAGCTGTTTTTT. The encoded protein is CASTAWVGSTGELFF.

This clonotype was detected ten times or more. This chain connects TRBV7-9 to TRBJ2-7; a possible D gene is TRBD2 (5 bases). V was pared by 5 bases and J by 2 bases, with 16 bases between. Germline V gene lookup returns CDR1 SEHNR and CDR2 FQNEAQ (reference sequence). This CDR3 has 15 residues. The CDR3 sequence: CASSPRGSEAYEQYF. CDR3 sequence (DNA): TGTGCCAGCAGCCCCCGGGGTAGCGAGGCCTACGAGCAGTACTTC.

The V and J genes are TRBV5-1 and TRBJ2-2; 8 nucleotides agree with TRBD1. The junction had 8 bases not matched to a gene; V was cut back by 3 bases and J by 7 bases. CDR3 size: 15 residues. The germline V gene has CDR1 SGHRS and CDR2 YFSETQ. In DNA form, the CDR3 reads TGCGCCAGCAGCTGGGACCCAGGGGGCATCGGGGAGCTGTTTTTT. Amino acid sequence: CASSWDPGGIGELFF.

This clonotype was counted ten times or more. An end of the junction differs from the germline gene, which may be a read error. The chain has TRBV7-9 and TRBJ2-7, with 12 nucleotides matching TRBD2. The CDR3 totals 17 residues. Germline-derived CDR1 and CDR2 are SEHNR and FQNEAQ (reference sequence). The CDR3 sequence is CASSLGRTSGTVDEQYF. The CDR3 DNA is TGTGCCAGCAGTTTAGGGAGGACTAGCGGGACGGTTGACGAGCAGTACTTC. The full variable domain, rest sourced from reference TRBV7-9 and TRBJ2-7, is DTGVSQNPRHKITKRGQNVTFRCDPISEHNRLYWYRQTLGQGPEFLTYFQNEAQLEKSRLLSDRFSAERPKGSFSTLEIQRTEQGDSAMYLCASSLGRTSGTVDEQYFGPGTRLTVT.

The chain uses TRBV15 and TRBJ1-1; 10 positions match TRBD1. CDR1 is LNHNV, CDR2 YYDKDF, per germline (reference sequence). V dropped 4 bases and J dropped 2; count of bases not matched to a gene: 7. The CDR3 runs to 16 residues. The CDR3 loop reads CATSIGQGVRNTEAFF. CDR3 DNA: TGTGCCACCAGCATAGGACAGGGGGTGCGAAACACTGAAGCTTTCTTT.

This clonotype appeared many times. This sequence joins TRBV9 and TRBJ2-7; TRBD2 might be the D (5 bases). This CDR3 is built from 15 residues. Germline V gives CDR1 SGDLS, CDR2 YYNGEE. V was trimmed by 0 bases and J by 1 base, leaving 11 bases between them. CDR3 nucleotides: TGTGCCAGCAGCGTAGGCCCTAGCAGTTCCTACGAGCAGTACTTC. It yields the protein CASSVGPSSSYEQYF. The full variable domain, with the rest looked up from reference TRBV9 and TRBJ2-7, is DSGVTQTPKHLITATGQRVTLRCSPRSGDLSVYWYQQSLDQGLQFLIQYYNGEERAKGNILERFSAQQFPDLHSELNLSSLELGDSALYFCASSVGPSSSYEQYFGPGTRLTVT.

This clonotype occurred many times. J is TRBJ2-7 and V is TRBV12-3 or TRBV12-4; 9 nucleotides align to TRBD2. V was pared by 8 bases and J by 4 bases, with 6 bases of the junction left unmatched. The CDR3 consists of 13 residues. The CDR3 region is CASSRREGYEQYF. The CDR3 coding sequence is TGTGCCAGCTCCAGGCGGGAGGGATACGAGCAGTACTTC.

On this clonotype: Being one base from a much bigger clone, this may be a read error. This chain connects TRBV12-3 or TRBV12-4 to TRBJ1-5; TRBD1 might be the D (6 bases). This CDR3 region has 16 residues. V dropped 4 bases and J dropped 6 bases, with 19 bases sitting between them. CDR3 DNA sequence: TGTGCCAGCAGTTCTCCGGGACGGGGGGCTGGTCAGCCCCAGCATTTT. Its protein is CASSSPGRGAGQPQHF.

This clonotype was seen a few times. The J gene is TRBJ2-7, the V gene TRBV10-3; D assignment may be TRBD1 or TRBD2 (5 bases each). The CDR3 sequence is 18 residues long. Germline V gene lookup returns CDR1 ENHRY and CDR2 SYGVKD. V was trimmed by 0 bases and J by 0 bases, leaving 18 bases between them. CDR3 loop: CAISESPSKRGRSYEQYF. Written as DNA, the CDR3 is TGTGCCATCAGTGAGTCGCCTAGCAAGAGGGGTCGCTCCTACGAGCAGTACTTC.

The count of this clonotype is one. The chain links TRBV5-6 to TRBJ2-1; no definite D call. The CDR3 length is 16 residues. V gave up 0 bases and J gave up 0 bases, with 10 bases separating them. CDR1 and CDR2 (germline): SGHDT, YYEEEE. CDR3 loop: CASSLDTESSYNEQFF. DNA for the CDR3: TGTGCCAGCAGCTTGGACACGGAGAGCTCCTACAATGAGCAGTTCTTC.

Notes on this clonotype: A much larger clone lies a single base off, so this may be a read error. This chain links TRBV4-3 with TRBJ1-1, with a possible D match to TRBD1 (6 bases). This CDR3 is built from 18 residues. Per the germline V gene, CDR1 is LGHNA and CDR2 is YSLEER. The CDR3 region is CASSHWTVWEKGNTDAFF. The DNA for the CDR3 is TGCGCCAGCAGCCACTGGACAGTTTGGGAGAAAGGGAACACTGACGCTTTCTTT.

This clonotype was recorded at least ten times. The rearrangement links TRBV28 to TRBJ2-3; 7 positions match TRBD2. Germline CDR1 and CDR2: MDHEN and SYDVKM. The CDR3 has 19 amino acids. Trimming at V came to 2 bases and at J to 2 bases, leaving 16 bases not matched to a gene. CDR3 region: CASSLPPLAVTLPTDTQYF. CDR3 DNA sequence: TGTGCCAGCAGTTTACCCCCGCTAGCGGTCACGCTACCCACAGATACGCAGTATTTT.

V gene TRBV11-3 combines with J gene TRBJ2-2, with 9 bases identical to TRBD2. Germline-derived CDR1 and CDR2 are SGHNT and YENEEA. Germline trimming cut 5 bases from V and 4 bases from J; bases unmatched to any gene: 2. This CDR3 has 14 residues. The CDR3 DNA is TGTGCCAGCAGCGGGGGACTAGCCACCGGGGAGCTGTTTTTT. Residues: CASSGGLATGELFF.

This clonotype was recorded many times. This rearrangement joins TRBV7-9 to TRBJ2-7; 12 nucleotides line up with TRBD2. Germline V gene data show CDR1 as SEHNR and CDR2 as FQNEAQ (reference sequence). Germline trimming cut 5 bases from V and 1 base from J; bases unmatched to any gene: 9. The CDR3 has 17 amino acids. This CDR3 reads CASSPTSGSDVSYEQYF. The CDR3 nucleotides are TGTGCCAGCAGCCCGACTAGCGGGAGTGATGTGTCCTACGAGCAGTACTTC.

This clonotype was counted between two and nine times. J is TRBJ2-3 and V is TRBV29-1; TRBD1 matches at 7 bases. Unmatched junction bases numbered 8, after V lost 1 base and J lost 4 bases. Looked up from germline, CDR1 is SQVTM and CDR2 is ANQGSEA. This CDR3 comprises 15 residues. This CDR3 reads CSVEGGQVGADTQYF. The CDR3 coding sequence is TGCAGCGTTGAAGGTGGACAGGTAGGCGCAGATACGCAGTATTTT.

This clonotype has ten or more counts. The CDR3 region is CSVLGEPVVNEQFF. DNA of the CDR3: TGCAGCGTTTTGGGGGAGCCTGTTGTCAATGAGCAGTTCTTC. V usage is TRBV29-1 and J usage is TRBJ2-1; D is tentatively TRBD1 or TRBD2 (5 bases each). CDR3 length equals 14 residues. V was trimmed by 5 bases and J by 6 bases, leaving 17 bases between them. The germline CDR1 and CDR2 sequences are SQVTM and ANQGSEA.

This clonotype was counted between two and nine times. The gene calls are TRBV20-1 and TRBJ1-5; unclear D gene. This CDR3 spans 13 amino acids. Looked up from germline, CDR1 is DFQATT and CDR2 is SNEGSKA (reference sequence). V gave up 1 base and J gave up 6 bases, with 10 bases separating them. The CDR3 spells CSARVAGGQPQHF. As DNA, the CDR3 is TGCAGTGCTAGAGTGGCTGGAGGTCAGCCCCAGCATTTT.

This clonotype was counted only a few times. The junction does not match germline at one end; this may be a read error. V and J are TRBV7-8 and TRBJ1-2; 12 bases fit TRBD1. Germline-derived CDR1 and CDR2 are SGHVS and FQNEAQ. The CDR3 is made up of 17 amino acids. CDR3 sequence: CATSLGQGARSYYGYTF. CDR3 bases: TGTGCCACCAGCTTGGGACAGGGGGCCCGATCGTACTATGGCTACACCTTC.

This clonotype was counted many times. The chain combines TRBV5-1 with TRBJ2-1, with TRBD2 as a possible D gene (6 bases). Deletions cut 4 bases from V and 4 bases from J, with 12 bases between. Germline CDR1 SGHRS, CDR2 YFSETQ. The CDR3 extends over 14 amino acids. In nucleotides, the CDR3 is TGCGCCAGCAGCCTGATTGCGGGGTACAATGAGCAGTTCTTC. Residues: CASSLIAGYNEQFF.